The 3 T cell receptor beta chains given below trace back to one sample, sequenced in a study of T-cell reconstitution after alpha-beta-depleted transplantation in children. For TCRbeta, the library was prepared with unique molecular identifiers. TCRdb passed the PCR reads through MiXCR, listing each CDR3 protein once. Of approximately 150,000 distinct CDR3 sequences listed, 8% to 10% are singletons. The sequencing here drew on PBMCs, mostly from graft donor cells, taken 180 days after TCRalphabeta/CD19-depleted stem cell transplant. The receptors were sampled from a female patient between 2 and 15 years old who had a stem cell transplant for congenital amegakaryocytic thrombocytopenia, so the T cells may come from the graft donor.

This clonotype was counted ten times or more. CDR3 amino acids: CSASGTSGTYEQYF. The DNA of the CDR3 is TGCAGTGCTAGTGGGACTAGCGGAACCTACGAGCAGTACTTC. This sequence joins TRBV20-1 and TRBJ2-7; TRBD2 matches 11 bases. The CDR3 has 14 amino acids. V gave up 3 bases and J gave up 2 bases; unmatched junction bases: 3. The germline V gene has CDR1 DFQATT and CDR2 SNEGSKA (reference sequence).

A remark on this clonotype: The junction shows a germline mismatch at one end, possibly a read error. This chain connects TRBV10-3 to TRBJ2-3; 8 positions match TRBD1. The CDR3 spans 20 residues. The germline CDR1 and CDR2 sequences are ENHRY and SYGVKD. In DNA, the CDR3 is TGTGCCACCAGTGAGCCCCTTCGTGGACAGGGAAGTACCCGCACAGATAGGCAGTATTTT. As protein: CATSEPLRGQGSTRTDRQYF.

A word on this clonotype: A much more abundant neighbour one base away suggests this may be a read error. V gene TRBV7-6 combines with J gene TRBJ2-2; perhaps D is TRBD1 or TRBD2 (6 bases each). This CDR3 has 15 amino acids. Germline values: CDR1 SGHVS, CDR2 FNYEAQ. CDR3 protein: CTSSRRWRGTGELFF. The CDR3 nucleotides are TGTACCAGCAGCCGCAGGTGGAGGGGGACCGGGGAGCTGTTTTTT.